These 8 T cell receptor beta chains came from one sample sequenced in a study of T cell responses to AZD1222 COVID-19 vaccine. The assay was immunoSEQ multiplex PCR, and TCRdb's table has in-frame clones only and misses some. The table lists about 120,000 clones, 88% of them singletons. The source was peripheral blood, collected on day 0 of MenACWY control vaccination. Receptor source: an adult in good health.

This clone was observed a single time. This chain joins TRBV5-1 and TRBJ2-5; D gene unclear. Germline V CDR1 and CDR2: SGHRS, YFSETQ. Trimming stripped 0 bases from V and 2 bases from J, with 8 bases between. The CDR3 extends over 14 amino acids. CDR3: CASSLAAHQETQYF. CDR3 coding DNA: TGCGCCAGCAGCTTGGCGGCTCATCAAGAGACCCAGTACTTC.

This chain uses TRBV7-9 with TRBJ1-5; D gene ambiguous. This CDR3 has 14 residues. Germline lookup yields CDR1 SEHNR and CDR2 FQNEAQ (reference sequence). Deletions cut 6 bases from V and 0 bases from J, with 9 bases between. The chain's CDR3 is CASSSGGSNQPQHF. CDR3 coding DNA: TGTGCCAGCAGTTCCGGAGGTAGCAATCAGCCCCAGCATTTT.

V is TRBV30 and J is TRBJ2-2; 7 bases are shared with TRBD2. Unmatched junction bases numbered 7, after V lost 1 base and J lost 5 bases. Germline assignment: CDR1 GTSNPN and CDR2 SVGIG (reference sequence). This CDR3 contains 15 residues. The CDR3 loop reads CAWSGGRVRTGELFF. DNA for the CDR3: TGTGCCTGGAGTGGGGGGAGGGTGAGGACCGGGGAGCTGTTTTTT.

The genes are TRBV21-1 and TRBJ2-7; TRBD2 was called by the table and not checked on the DNA. TRBV21-1 has pseudogene status. The CDR3 consists of 12 residues. CDR3 region: CASSKGAYEQYF. The CDR3 region has the DNA TGTGCCAGCAGCAAAGGCGCCTACGAGCAGTACTTC.

The J gene is TRBJ2-4, the V gene TRBV7-2, with D tentatively TRBD1 or TRBD2 (5 bases each). The V and J ends lost 5 bases and 9 bases respectively, with 17 bases between them. The germline V gene has CDR1 SGHTA and CDR2 FQGNSA. The CDR3 is 14 amino acids. The CDR3 reads CASSRDGAGRIQYF. DNA for the CDR3: TGTGCCAGCAGCCGGGACGGGGCTGGTCGCATTCAGTACTTC.

V and J are TRBV5-5 and TRBJ1-1, with a weak D call TRBD1 (5 bases). The V and J ends lost 4 bases and 6 bases respectively, with 19 bases between them. The germline CDR1 and CDR2 sequences are SGHKS and YYEKEE (reference sequence). CDR3 length equals 15 residues. CDR3 sequence (DNA): TGTGCCAGCAGCACTACCAGGGTTTTAACGCCTGAAGCTTTCTTT. Residues: CASSTTRVLTPEAFF.

This chain's CDR3 is CASSRQNSNQPQHF. CDR3 bases: TGTGCCAGCAGCCGACAGAATAGCAATCAGCCCCAGCATTTT. The V and J genes are TRBV28 and TRBJ1-5; D is possibly TRBD1 (5 bases). Trimming pared 6 bases from V and 0 bases from J, leaving 9 bases between. Germline values: CDR1 MDHEN, CDR2 SYDVKM. The CDR3 covers 14 residues.

The CDR3 region is CASSWRGRGADSPLHF. CDR3 in DNA: TGTGCCAGCAGTTGGAGGGGCAGGGGGGCGGATTCACCCCTCCACTTT. The chain combines TRBV7-3 with TRBJ1-6; 7 nucleotides agree with TRBD1. The CDR3 has 16 amino acids. Germline assignment: CDR1 SGHTA and CDR2 FQGTGA. Trimming at V came to 6 bases and at J to 8 bases, leaving 13 bases not matched to a gene. The whole variable domain, filled in from reference TRBV7-3 and TRBJ1-6, reads GAGVSQTPSNKVTEKGKYVELRCDPISGHTALYWYRQSLGQGPEFLIYFQGTGAADDSGLPNDRFFAVRPEGSVSTLKIQRTERGDSAVYLCASSWRGRGADSPLHFGNGTRLTVT.